Below, 27 T cell receptor beta chains from the same sample are listed, as sequenced in a study of cytomegalovirus exposure and HLA in healthy donors. PCR amplification relied on 60 Vbeta primers (plus 13 Jbeta primers). Using immunoSEQ multiplex PCR, the repertoire was profiled, and TCRdb retains in-frame clones only, with some absent. The sample has 100,000 to 150,000 clones, and its top ten clones hold about 1.5%. The sequenced sample was PBMCs. All receptors come from a woman between 35 and 50 years old in good health and CMV-seropositive.

This rearrangement joins TRBV5-6 to TRBJ1-4; the D is unclear. Germline V gives CDR1 SGHDT, CDR2 YYEEEE. This CDR3 spans 15 amino acids. V shed 2 bases and J shed 1 base, with 9 bases lying between them. This CDR3 is CASSFLRLTNEKLFF. The DNA for the CDR3 is TGTGCCAGCAGCTTCCTGAGACTAACTAATGAAAAACTGTTTTTT.

The rearrangement uses TRBV5-4 and TRBJ2-5; 13 nucleotides agree with TRBD2. This CDR3 is built from 16 residues. Unmatched junction bases numbered 8, after V lost 4 bases and J lost 5 bases. Germline V gene lookup returns CDR1 SGHNT and CDR2 YYREEE (reference sequence). DNA for the CDR3: TGTGCCAGCAGCGAGGGGACTAGCGGGATTAGGGAGACCCAGTACTTC. This translates into CASSEGTSGIRETQYF.

This chain joins TRBV10-3 and TRBJ1-4, with TRBD1 matching over 8 bases. J lost 6 bases, V lost 4 bases, and 7 bases had no gene match. The CDR3 runs to 15 residues. CDR1 ENHRY and CDR2 SYGVKD come from the germline V gene. As DNA, the CDR3 is TGTGCCATCAGTGGCAACAGGGGGGGAGATGAAAAACTGTTTTTT. Residues: CAISGNRGGDEKLFF.

V is TRBV7-2 and J is TRBJ2-3; 12 nucleotides match TRBD2. Germline trimming cut 4 bases from V and 5 bases from J; bases unmatched to any gene: 7. Germline CDR1 and CDR2: SGHTA and FQGNSA. The CDR3 spans 16 residues. Written as DNA, the CDR3 is TGTGCCAGCAGCTGGACTAGCGGGAATCCTATAGATACGCAGTATTTT. Translation: CASSWTSGNPIDTQYF.

The genes are TRBV5-4 and TRBJ2-7; 8 bases line up with TRBD2. There are 15 residues in the CDR3. With V trimmed by 0 bases and J by 4 bases, 6 bases remained unmatched. Germline V gene data show CDR1 as SGHNT and CDR2 as YYREEE (reference sequence). Written as DNA, the CDR3 is TGTGCCAGCAGCTTGGGGACTAGCAGGGCGTACGAGCAGTACTTC. It yields the protein CASSLGTSRAYEQYF.

This chain joins TRBV15 and TRBJ2-7, with 7 bases fitting TRBD2. CDR3 length equals 14 residues. CDR1 and CDR2 from the germline V gene are LNHNV and YYDKDF (reference sequence). With 8 bases clipped from V and 3 bases from J, the junction kept 10 bases outside the gene matches. The CDR3 nucleotides are TGTGCCACCCGGCGCGGGAGAACGGGCTACGAGCAGTACTTC. This sequence encodes CATRRGRTGYEQYF.

The chain carries TRBV9 and TRBJ1-3, with 8 bases that match TRBD1. The CDR3 is 15 amino acids. J was trimmed by 0 bases and V by 1 base; bases with no gene match: 0. The germline CDR1 and CDR2 sequences are SGDLS and YYNGEE. CDR3 sequence reads: CASSVQGASGNTIYF. DNA of the CDR3: TGTGCCAGCAGCGTACAGGGGGCCTCTGGAAACACCATATATTTT.

The V and J genes are TRBV19 and TRBJ2-1; no clear D gene. Germline values: CDR1 LNHDA, CDR2 SQIVND (reference sequence). CDR3 length: 14 residues. Trimming removed 4 bases from V and 3 bases from J, with 10 bases in between. The DNA for the CDR3 is TGTGCCAGTAGTAGGGTGGGCAGCTACAATGAGCAGTTCTTC. It translates to CASSRVGSYNEQFF. Supplemented by reference TRBV19 and TRBJ2-1, the full variable domain reads DGGITQSPKYLFRKEGQNVTLSCEQNLNHDAMYWYRQDPGQGLRLIYYSQIVNDFQKGDIAEGYSVSREKKESFPLTVTSAQKNPTAFYLCASSRVGSYNEQFFGPGTRLTVL.

The CDR3, as DNA: TGCGCCAGCAGACTTACAGATACGCAGTATTTT. The encoded protein is CASRLTDTQYF. V usage is TRBV10-2 and J usage is TRBJ2-3, with unresolved D. Per germline, CDR1 WSHSY and CDR2 SAAADI. The CDR3 contains 11 residues. V was cut by 6 bases and J by 3 bases, with 4 bases left in between.

The chain couples TRBV4-2 to TRBJ2-2; tentative D call: TRBD2 (7 bases). Germline lookup yields CDR1 LGHNA and CDR2 YNFKEQ. The CDR3 length is 17 residues. The ends were cut back, 4 bases at V and 0 bases at J, with 15 bases in the middle. The CDR3 region is CASSPYGGPANTGELFF. The DNA of the CDR3 is TGTGCCAGCAGCCCCTACGGGGGGCCGGCGAACACCGGGGAGCTGTTTTTT.

This chain links TRBV7-8 with TRBJ2-7, with TRBD2 identical over 9 bases. Germline V gene sequence: CDR1 SGHVS, CDR2 FQNEAQ. The CDR3 spans 17 residues. V dropped 1 base and J dropped 2; count of bases not matched to a gene: 9. CDR3 nucleotide sequence: TGTGCCAGCAGCTTAGGGGGTGCGGGAGGGCTTACCTACGAGCAGTACTTC. This encodes CASSLGGAGGLTYEQYF.

The rearrangement links TRBV7-9 to TRBJ1-4; TRBD1 aligns across 11 bases. The germline CDR1 and CDR2 sequences are SEHNR and FQNEAQ (reference sequence). Germline trimming cut 1 base from V and 3 bases from J; bases unmatched to any gene: 4. The length of the CDR3 is 17 residues. CDR3 amino acids: CASSLGGQGAANEKLFF. DNA of the CDR3: TGTGCCAGCAGCTTAGGCGGACAGGGGGCGGCTAATGAAAAACTGTTTTTT.

V usage is TRBV14 and J usage is TRBJ2-1, with 8 nucleotides matching TRBD2. The CDR3 spans 15 residues. CDR1 is SGHDN and CDR2 is FVKESK in the germline V gene. With 1 base clipped from V and 9 bases from J, the junction kept 8 bases outside the gene matches. In DNA form, the CDR3 reads TGTGCCAGCAGCCAAGTTGCGGGAGGTGGGGGTGAGCAGTTCTTC. Protein product: CASSQVAGGGGEQFF.

The chain uses TRBV5-8 and TRBJ2-6; 7 bases align to TRBD1. V lost 4 bases, J lost 3 bases, and 4 bases stayed unmatched. The CDR3 contains 15 residues. Looked up from germline, CDR1 is SGHTS and CDR2 is YDEGEE. The CDR3 is CASSSHRGGANVLTF. The CDR3 DNA sequence: TGTGCCAGCAGCAGCCACAGGGGTGGGGCCAACGTCCTGACTTTC.

The rearrangement uses TRBV29-1 and TRBJ2-1, with TRBD1 matching 7 bases. Germline V gene lookup returns CDR1 SQVTM and CDR2 ANQGSEA. The CDR3 has 16 residues. The V and J ends lost 1 base and 4 bases, in that order; junction bases with no gene match: 10. CDR3 in DNA: TGCAGCGTTGAAGGGAGTAGGGACAGCGCATACAATGAGCAGTTCTTC. It encodes CSVEGSRDSAYNEQFF.

The chain is built from TRBV6-5 and TRBJ2-7; D is undetermined. Germline V gene sequence: CDR1 MNHEY, CDR2 SVGAGI. V lost 7 bases and J 7 bases, leaving 11 bases between the germline ends. The CDR3 consists of 11 residues. CDR3 region: CASTRDAEQYF. CDR3 sequence (DNA): TGTGCCAGCACCCGTGATGCGGAGCAGTACTTC.

The CDR3 region is CSVQQGAGEYEQYF. CDR3 nucleotides: TGCAGCGTTCAACAGGGGGCTGGAGAGTACGAGCAGTACTTC. The V and J genes are TRBV29-1 and TRBJ2-7, with 9 bases fitting TRBD1. V lost 5 bases and J lost 4; bases outside the gene matches: 9. The germline CDR1 and CDR2 sequences are SQVTM and ANQGSEA. This CDR3 is built from 14 residues.

The chain uses TRBV4-3 and TRBJ2-7; D might be TRBD2 (6 bases). V dropped 6 bases and J dropped 2 bases, with 17 bases sitting between them. Germline lookup yields CDR1 LGHNA and CDR2 YSLEER. The CDR3 length is 15 residues. CDR3 coding DNA: TGCGCCAGCAGACCGGGGGTAGCGAGTACCTACGAGCAGTACTTC. Translated: CASRPGVASTYEQYF.

The chain carries TRBV11-3 and TRBJ1-1, with D hard to call. The ends were cut back, 1 base at V and 5 bases at J, with 8 bases in the middle. Germline CDR1 SGHNT, CDR2 YENEEA. This CDR3 contains 13 residues. The CDR3 nucleotides read TGTGCCAGCAGCTTAGGCATTCAGACTGAAGCTTTCTTT. Amino acid sequence: CASSLGIQTEAFF.

V is TRBV15 and J is TRBJ2-1, with D tentatively TRBD2 (5 bases). Germline CDR1 and CDR2: LNHNV and YYDKDF (reference sequence). Trimming stripped 5 bases from V and 0 bases from J, with 8 bases between. CDR3 size: 14 residues. CDR3 in DNA: TGTGCCACCAGCGAGGGCTTCTCCTACAATGAGCAGTTCTTC. Translation gives CATSEGFSYNEQFF.

The rearrangement joins TRBV4-3 to TRBJ2-2, with TRBD2 as a possible D gene (6 bases). Germline assignment: CDR1 LGHNA and CDR2 YSLEER. This CDR3 is built from 15 residues. V shed 5 bases and J shed 1 base, with 11 bases lying between them. This CDR3 reads CASSSIAENTGELFF. The CDR3, as DNA: TGCGCCAGCAGCTCAATAGCGGAGAACACCGGGGAGCTGTTTTTT.

V usage is TRBV7-2 and J usage is TRBJ2-7, with TRBD1 matching 8 bases. The junction had 10 bases not matched to a gene; V was cut back by 5 bases and J by 1 base. The CDR3 sequence is 16 residues long. Germline V gene lookup returns CDR1 SGHTA and CDR2 FQGNSA. Here the CDR3 DNA reads TGTGCCAGCAGCGGGGCCTACAGGGGGAGTTCCTACGAGCAGTACTTC. Its translation is CASSGAYRGSSYEQYF.

The chain uses TRBV7-8 and TRBJ1-5; 7 bases match TRBD1. CDR3 size: 14 residues. V shed 4 bases, J shed 3 bases, and the junction held 3 bases outside the gene matches. Looked up from germline, CDR1 is SGHVS and CDR2 is FQNEAQ. The CDR3 region is CASSSQGINQPQHF. For the CDR3, the DNA is TGTGCCAGCAGCTCACAGGGGATCAATCAGCCCCAGCATTTT.

The chain employs TRBV9 and TRBJ2-7; a possible D gene is TRBD2 (7 bases). The length of the CDR3 is 13 residues. CDR1 is SGDLS, CDR2 YYNGEE, per germline. V lost 0 bases and J 9 bases, leaving 13 bases between the germline ends. The CDR3 loop is CASSVEGGAAQYF. The CDR3 DNA follows: TGTGCCAGCAGCGTAGAGGGGGGGGCTGCGCAGTACTTC.

V gene TRBV19 combines with J gene TRBJ2-7; 9 nucleotides match TRBD1. Unmatched junction bases numbered 2, after V lost 5 bases and J lost 6 bases. Germline CDR1 is LNHDA and CDR2 is SQIVND (reference sequence). The CDR3 loop spans 12 amino acids. CDR3 sequence (DNA): TGTGCCAGTAGTGACAGGGGGTTCGAGCAGTACTTC. Protein: CASSDRGFEQYF.

The rearrangement joins TRBV11-3 to TRBJ2-1; D unclear. Germline V gene lookup returns CDR1 SGHNT and CDR2 YENEEA. V gave up 0 bases and J gave up 0 bases, with 3 bases separating them. The CDR3 has 14 residues. The CDR3 spells CASSLESSYNEQFF. DNA for the CDR3: TGTGCCAGCAGCTTAGAGAGCTCCTACAATGAGCAGTTCTTC. The variable domain in full, completed from reference TRBV11-3 and TRBJ2-1, reads EAGVVQSPRYKIIEKKQPVAFWCNPISGHNTLYWYLQNLGQGPELLIRYENEEAVDDSQLPKDRFSAERLKGVDSTLKIQPAELGDSAVYLCASSLESSYNEQFFGPGTRLTVL.

The CDR3 bases are TGTGCCAGCAGTTTCCTGCCGGCGGATAACTATGGCTACACCTTC. Translating gives CASSFLPADNYGYTF. V and J are TRBV27 and TRBJ1-2; D not certain. Trimming removed 3 bases from V and 1 base from J, with 12 bases in between. CDR1 is MNHEY, CDR2 SMNVEV, per germline (reference sequence). The CDR3 sequence is 15 residues long.